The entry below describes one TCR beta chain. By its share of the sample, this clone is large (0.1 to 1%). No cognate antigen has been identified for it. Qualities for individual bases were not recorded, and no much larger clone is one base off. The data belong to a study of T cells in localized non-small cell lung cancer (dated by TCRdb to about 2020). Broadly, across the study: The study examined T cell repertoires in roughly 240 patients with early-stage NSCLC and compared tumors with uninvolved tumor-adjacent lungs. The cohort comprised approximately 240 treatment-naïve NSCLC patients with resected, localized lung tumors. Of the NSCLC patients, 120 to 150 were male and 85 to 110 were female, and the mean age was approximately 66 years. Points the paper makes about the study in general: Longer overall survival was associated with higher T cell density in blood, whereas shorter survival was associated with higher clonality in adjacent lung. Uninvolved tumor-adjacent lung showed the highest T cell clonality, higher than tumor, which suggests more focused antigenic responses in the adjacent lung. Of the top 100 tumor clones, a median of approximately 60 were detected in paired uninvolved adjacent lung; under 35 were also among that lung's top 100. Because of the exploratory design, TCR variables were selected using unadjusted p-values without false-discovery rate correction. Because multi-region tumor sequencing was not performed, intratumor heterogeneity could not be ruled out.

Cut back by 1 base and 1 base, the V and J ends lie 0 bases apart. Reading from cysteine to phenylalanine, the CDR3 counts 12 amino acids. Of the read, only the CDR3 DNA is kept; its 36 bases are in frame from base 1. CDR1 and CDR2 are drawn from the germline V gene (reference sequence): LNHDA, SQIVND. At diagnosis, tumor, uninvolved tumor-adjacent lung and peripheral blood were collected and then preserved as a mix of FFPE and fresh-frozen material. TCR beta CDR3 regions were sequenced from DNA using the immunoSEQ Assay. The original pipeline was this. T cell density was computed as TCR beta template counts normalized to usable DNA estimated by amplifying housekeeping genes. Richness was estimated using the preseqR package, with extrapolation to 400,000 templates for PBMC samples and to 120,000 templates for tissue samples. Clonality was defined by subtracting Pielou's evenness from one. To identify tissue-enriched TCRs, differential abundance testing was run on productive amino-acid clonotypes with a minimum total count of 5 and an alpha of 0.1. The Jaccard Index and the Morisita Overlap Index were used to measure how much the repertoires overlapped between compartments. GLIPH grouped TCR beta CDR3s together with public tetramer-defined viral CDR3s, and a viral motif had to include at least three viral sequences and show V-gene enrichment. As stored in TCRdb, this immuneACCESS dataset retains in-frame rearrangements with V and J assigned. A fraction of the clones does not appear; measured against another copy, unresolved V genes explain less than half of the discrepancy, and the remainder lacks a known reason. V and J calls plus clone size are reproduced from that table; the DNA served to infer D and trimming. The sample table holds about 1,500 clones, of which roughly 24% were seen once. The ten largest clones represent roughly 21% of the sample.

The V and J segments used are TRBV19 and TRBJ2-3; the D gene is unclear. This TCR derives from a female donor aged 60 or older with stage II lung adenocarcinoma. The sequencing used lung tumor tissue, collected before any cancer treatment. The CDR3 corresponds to CASSIGTDTQYF. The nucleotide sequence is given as TGTGCCAGTAGTATAGGCACAGATACGCAGTATTTT. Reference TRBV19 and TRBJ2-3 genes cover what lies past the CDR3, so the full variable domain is DGGITQSPKYLFRKEGQNVTLSCEQNLNHDAMYWYRQDPGQGLRLIYYSQIVNDFQKGDIAEGYSVSREKKESFPLTVTSAQKNPTAFYLCASSIGTDTQYFGPGTRLTVL.